One sample yielded the 28 T cell receptor beta chains listed below, sequenced in a study of blood T cells in healthy people across ages. With a J-beta primer mix and a sample-barcoded 5' primer, a second PCR ran about 7 to 12 cycles. TCRdb itself ran the 5' RACE reads through MiXCR, one entry per CDR3 protein. The data contain fewer than 2,000,000 distinct CDR3 sequences, 30% to 40% of them seen just once; the ten biggest clones take up about 11%. Sequencing used blood. Receptor source: a woman in her 30s in good health.

V gene TRBV4-1 combines with J gene TRBJ2-7; tentative D call: TRBD2 (6 bases). From germline, CDR1 is MGHRA and CDR2 YSYEKL. The CDR3 runs 16 residues. The V gene lost 0 bases and the J gene lost 0 bases, with 12 bases spanning the gap. The CDR3 DNA reads as TGCGCCAGCAGCCAAGATGAGGGACTCTACTCCTACGAGCAGTACTTC. This gives the protein CASSQDEGLYSYEQYF.

This clonotype was detected only a few times. Mismatch with germline at one junction end may stem from a read error. The chain uses TRBV6-4 and TRBJ2-1; D is tentatively TRBD1 or TRBD2 (6 bases each). CDR3 length equals 14 residues. The germline CDR1 and CDR2 sequences are MRHNA and SNTAGT. The CDR3 nucleotides read TGTGCCAGCAGTGTTGGAGGGGGGTACAGTGAGCAGTTCTTC. This encodes CASSVGGGYSEQFF.

The V gene is TRBV2, the J gene TRBJ2-7; 9 bases are a match to TRBD1. This CDR3 spans 15 amino acids. The J segment lost 6 bases and the V segment lost 5 bases, leaving 11 bases of the junction unmatched. CDR1 SNHLY and CDR2 FYNNEI come from the germline V gene. The CDR3 loop reads CASSTGQGRRGEQYF. DNA of the CDR3: TGTGCCAGCAGTACAGGACAGGGGAGAAGGGGCGAGCAGTACTTC. The full variable domain, its missing parts supplied by reference TRBV2 and TRBJ2-7, is EPEVTQTPSHQVTQMGQEVILRCVPISNHLYFYWYRQILGQKVEFLVSFYNNEISEKSEIFDDQFSVERPDGSNFTLKIRSTKLEDSAMYFCASSTGQGRRGEQYFGPGTRLTVT.

For the CDR3, the DNA is TGCAGTGCTTTCGGACAGGGCTACGAGCAGTACTTC. It translates to CSAFGQGYEQYF. This chain joins TRBV20-1 and TRBJ2-7; 8 nucleotides align to TRBD1. V was clipped by 5 bases and J by 3 bases; unmatched bases: 3. The CDR3 runs 12 residues. CDR1 DFQATT and CDR2 SNEGSKA come from the germline V gene (reference sequence).

This clonotype was found a few times. The chain is built from TRBV11-2 and TRBJ2-4; 7 bases map to TRBD1. The DNA end is a closer match to TRBJ2-7, so the J assignment may be wrong. Germline V CDR1 and CDR2: SGHAT, FQNNGV. The CDR3 is 12 residues long. The CDR3 here is CATNRGTNEQYF. The DNA for the CDR3 is TGTGCCACCAACAGGGGTACGAACGAGCAGTACTTC.

This chain joins TRBV27 and TRBJ2-7; the D is unclear. Trimming pared 3 bases from V and 6 bases from J, leaving 9 bases between. The CDR3 extends over 12 amino acids. Germline CDR1 and CDR2: MNHEY and SMNVEV (reference sequence). CDR3 nucleotide sequence: TGTGCCAGCAGTTTGGCGGATTCCGAGCAGTACTTC. It encodes CASSLADSEQYF.

This clonotype was seen a few times. The chain links TRBV7-2 to TRBJ2-3; D unresolved. The germline CDR1 and CDR2 sequences are SGHTA and FQGNSA. V was pared by 4 bases and J by 6 bases, with 8 bases between. The CDR3 spans 12 residues. In DNA, the CDR3 is TGTGCCAGCAGCTCCTACCCGGATACGCAGTATTTT. It translates to CASSSYPDTQYF.

This clonotype has more than one count but fewer than ten. V and J are TRBV20-1 and TRBJ1-1; D gene ambiguous. CDR1 DFQATT and CDR2 SNEGSKA come from the germline V gene (reference sequence). Trimming left V 7 bases short and J 2 bases short, with 17 bases between. This CDR3 comprises 14 residues. CDR3 in DNA: TGCAGTGTCCCCGGGCTCTCCGACAACACTGAAGCTTTCTTT. It yields the protein CSVPGLSDNTEAFF.

The chain couples TRBV4-2 to TRBJ2-3; D might be TRBD2 (5 bases). The V gene's germline CDR1 is LGHNA and CDR2 YNFKEQ. This CDR3 spans 18 amino acids. The ends were cut back, 0 bases at V and 2 bases at J, with 18 bases in the middle. The DNA for the CDR3 is TGTGCCAGCAGCCAAGAGGTGCTAGCCCTCACCCACACAGATACGCAGTATTTT. This sequence encodes CASSQEVLALTHTDTQYF.

This clonotype came up a few times. The chain recombines TRBV10-3 with TRBJ1-2; TRBD1 aligns across 10 bases. The CDR3 totals 13 residues. Germline V gives CDR1 ENHRY, CDR2 SYGVKD. V was clipped by 6 bases and J by 8 bases; unmatched bases: 6. CDR3 sequence: CAIRTGGLSGYTF. The DNA of the CDR3 is TGTGCCATCAGGACAGGGGGCTTAAGCGGCTACACCTTC.

The V and J genes are TRBV28 and TRBJ1-5, with a possible D match to TRBD1 (5 bases). The V end lost 6 bases, the J end lost 1 base, and 13 bases lay between the germline ends. Germline CDR1 MDHEN, CDR2 SYDVKM. This CDR3 contains 15 residues. CDR3 in amino acids: CASRPGHLSNQPQHF. In DNA, the CDR3 is TGTGCCAGCAGACCCGGACACTTAAGCAATCAGCCCCAGCATTTT.

This clonotype was recorded at least ten times. This chain uses TRBV11-2 with TRBJ2-7, with D uncertain. The germline CDR1 and CDR2 sequences are SGHAT and FQNNGV. Trimming took off 4 bases at V and 4 bases at J, with 11 bases between the two ends. This CDR3 is built from 13 residues. CDR3 DNA sequence: TGTGCCAGCAGCTCTACCCTCACGTACGAGCAGTACTTC. Its protein is CASSSTLTYEQYF.

This clonotype was picked up many times. The rearrangement links TRBV27 to TRBJ2-3, with 11 bases that match TRBD2. The V gene's germline CDR1 is MNHEY and CDR2 SMNVEV (reference sequence). The CDR3 has 15 residues. The ends lost 6 bases at V and 6 bases at J; junction bases unmatched: 8. CDR3 residues: CASSLLAGGSDTQYF. In DNA, the CDR3 is TGTGCCAGCAGCCTTCTAGCGGGGGGATCGGATACGCAGTATTTT.

The CDR3 reads CASSSDPAGDTEAFF. The CDR3 nucleotides are TGTGCCAGCAGCTCCGACCCGGCGGGCGACACTGAAGCTTTCTTT. This chain links TRBV5-6 with TRBJ1-1; D gene ambiguous. CDR1 is SGHDT, CDR2 YYEEEE, per germline. This CDR3 comprises 15 residues. The germline V and J ends were trimmed by 3 bases and 3 bases, with 15 bases remaining between them.

As regards this clonotype: A read error may explain this, as a much larger clone is one base away. The V gene is TRBV29-1, the J gene TRBJ2-5; D might be TRBD1 (6 bases). CDR1 and CDR2 from the germline V gene are SQVTM and ANQGSEA. The CDR3 is 12 amino acids. The CDR3 DNA follows: TGCAGCGTTTGGGCAGGGGCAGAGACCCTGTACTTC. It yields the protein CSVWAGAETLYF. The full variable domain, rest sourced from reference TRBV29-1 and TRBJ2-5, is SAVISQKPSRDICQRGTSLTIQCQVDSQVTMMFWYRQQPGQSLTLIATANQGSEATYESGFVIDKFPISRPNLTFSTLTVSNMSPEDSSIYLCSVWAGAETLYFGPGTRLLVL.

The chain combines TRBV6-5 with TRBJ1-5; TRBD1 matches at 9 bases. The J segment lost 7 bases and the V segment lost 3 bases, leaving 16 bases of the junction unmatched. The CDR3 runs 18 residues. Per the germline V gene, CDR1 is MNHEY and CDR2 is SVGAGI. The CDR3: CASSYYATGGGRTQPQHF. CDR3 nucleotide sequence: TGTGCCAGCAGTTATTATGCGACAGGGGGGGGGCGGACCCAGCCCCAGCATTTT.

The chain joins TRBV27 to TRBJ1-1; D gene unclear. This CDR3 comprises 14 residues. Trimming removed 4 bases at V and 1 base at J, with 10 bases between. Germline V gene sequence: CDR1 MNHEY, CDR2 SMNVEV (reference sequence). The CDR3 DNA reads TGTGCCAGCAGTTGGGTCCACTCGAACACTGAAGCTTTCTTT. As protein: CASSWVHSNTEAFF.

This clonotype showed up just a few times. The CDR3 sequence: CASSLDNRGVYEQYF. The CDR3 DNA reads as TGCGCCAGCAGCTTGGACAACAGGGGGGTCTACGAGCAGTACTTC. This rearrangement joins TRBV5-1 to TRBJ2-7; 8 bases are a match to TRBD1. Germline V gene data show CDR1 as SGHRS and CDR2 as YFSETQ. With 0 bases clipped from V and 3 bases from J, the junction kept 5 bases outside the gene matches. The CDR3 runs to 15 residues.

This clonotype has just a few counts. J is TRBJ1-2 and V is TRBV27, with D possibly being TRBD1 (6 bases). Trimming cost V 6 bases and J 8 bases, with 19 bases left between them. The germline gives CDR1 MNHEY, CDR2 SMNVEV (reference sequence). The CDR3 has 14 residues. CDR3 protein: CASSGAGVMGGYTF. CDR3 in DNA: TGTGCCAGCAGCGGCGCAGGGGTTATGGGGGGCTACACCTTC.

This clonotype was counted between two and nine times. The chain has TRBV20-1 and TRBJ2-1; D perhaps matches TRBD1 (5 bases). This CDR3 has 17 residues. Between the trimmed V and J ends, which lost 1 base and 4 bases, there was a span of 20 bases. Germline V CDR1 and CDR2: DFQATT, SNEGSKA (reference sequence). The CDR3 region has the DNA TGCAGTGCTAGAGGCCCTCCCCCTCGACAGTTGTACAATGAGCAGTTCTTC. It specifies CSARGPPPRQLYNEQFF.

The CDR3 coding sequence is TGTGCCAGCAGTTCGGGGACAGGAGTCTATGGCTACACCTTC. Its protein product is CASSSGTGVYGYTF. The rearrangement links TRBV12-3 or TRBV12-4 to TRBJ1-2; the match to TRBD1 covers 8 bases. The CDR3 covers 14 residues. The V segment lost 4 bases and the J segment 4 bases; nucleotides outside the gene matches: 5.

Details on this clonotype: This may be a read error: a much more frequent sequence differs by one nucleotide. V gene TRBV10-3 combines with J gene TRBJ2-1, with 11 positions matching TRBD2. Germline CDR1 reads ENHRY; CDR2 reads SYGVKD. CDR3 length: 17 amino acids. V shed 3 bases, J shed 6 bases, and the junction held 10 bases outside the gene matches. Here the CDR3 reads CAISDPPTSGGINEQFF. CDR3 sequence (DNA): TGTGCCATCAGTGACCCCCCCACTAGCGGGGGTATCAATGAGCAGTTCTTC.

This rearrangement joins TRBV29-1 to TRBJ1-2; 9 bases map to TRBD1. The germline V gene encodes CDR1 SQVTM and CDR2 ANQGSEA. J lost 3 bases, V lost 4 bases, and 3 bases had no gene match. CDR3 length: 13 amino acids. CDR3 sequence: CSVADRGDYGYTF. The CDR3 DNA reads as TGCAGCGTTGCCGACAGGGGGGACTATGGCTACACCTTC.

This clonotype was found a few times. V gene TRBV4-2 combines with J gene TRBJ2-1; 10 nucleotides match TRBD2. Looked up from germline, CDR1 is LGHNA and CDR2 is YNFKEQ. The CDR3 is 17 residues long. The junction had 4 bases not matched to a gene; V was cut back by 2 bases and J by 0 bases. Here the CDR3 DNA reads TGTGCCAGCAGCCAAAAAAGCGGGGGGGCCTCCTACAATGAGCAGTTCTTC. Its protein product is CASSQKSGGASYNEQFF.

This clonotype was detected only a few times. In nucleotides, the CDR3 is TGTGCCAGCAGCCAATCGGGACTAGCGGGCGAGCAGTACTTC. It codes for CASSQSGLAGEQYF. V is TRBV3-1 and J is TRBJ2-7, with 12 nucleotides matching TRBD2. The germline CDR1 and CDR2 sequences are LGHDT and YNNKEL (reference sequence). The ends lost 2 bases at V and 6 bases at J; junction bases unmatched: 2. The CDR3 has 14 residues.

At least ten counts were recorded for this clonotype. The CDR3 nucleotides read TGCAGCGTTAAGGGTAGCTTGGCAAGCTCCTACGAGCAGTACTTC. Its protein is CSVKGSLASSYEQYF. This chain connects TRBV29-1 to TRBJ2-7; D is uncertain. V was trimmed by 5 bases and J by 0 bases, leaving 17 bases between them. Per germline, CDR1 SQVTM and CDR2 ANQGSEA. This CDR3 comprises 15 residues.

The genes are TRBV4-1 and TRBJ1-5; D not resolved. V was trimmed by 0 bases and J by 0 bases, leaving 18 bases between them. CDR3 length equals 19 residues. Germline V CDR1 and CDR2: MGHRA, YSYEKL. Written as DNA, the CDR3 is TGCGCCAGCAGCCAAGATTCCGGGCAGAGAACCCATAGCAATCAGCCCCAGCATTTT. As protein: CASSQDSGQRTHSNQPQHF.

This clonotype was seen a handful of times. The chain joins TRBV28 to TRBJ2-1; D not certain. Germline CDR1 reads MDHEN; CDR2 reads SYDVKM. Trimming cost V 1 base and J 14 bases, with 12 bases left between them. This CDR3 is 12 amino acids long. For the CDR3, the DNA is TGTGCCAGCAGTTTATCGGGTGGCAGGAAGTTCTTC. This sequence encodes CASSLSGGRKFF. Full variable domain (outside the CDR3, taken from reference TRBV28 and TRBJ2-1): DVKVTQSSRYLVKRTGEKVFLECVQDMDHENMFWYRQDPGLGLRLIYFSYDVKMKEKGDIPEGYSVSREKKERFSLILESASTNQTSMYLCASSLSGGRKFFGPGTRLTVL.